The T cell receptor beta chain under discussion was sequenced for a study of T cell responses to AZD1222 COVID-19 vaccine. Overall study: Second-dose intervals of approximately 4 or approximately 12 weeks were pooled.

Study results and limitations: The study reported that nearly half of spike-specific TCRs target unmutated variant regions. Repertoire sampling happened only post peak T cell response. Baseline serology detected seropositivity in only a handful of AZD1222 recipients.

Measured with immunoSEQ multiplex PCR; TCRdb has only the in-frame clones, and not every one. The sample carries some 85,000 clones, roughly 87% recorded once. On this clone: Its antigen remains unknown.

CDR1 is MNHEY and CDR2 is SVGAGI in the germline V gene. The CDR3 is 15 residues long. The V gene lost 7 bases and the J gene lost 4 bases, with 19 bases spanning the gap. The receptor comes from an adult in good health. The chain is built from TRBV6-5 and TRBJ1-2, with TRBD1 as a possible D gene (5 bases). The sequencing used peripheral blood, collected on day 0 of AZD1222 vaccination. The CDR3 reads CASIPRGGAFYGYTF. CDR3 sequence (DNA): TGTGCCAGCATTCCTAGGGGTGGGGCCTTCTATGGCTACACCTTC.